The entry that follows covers one TCR beta chain sequence. MiXCR, run by TCRdb on the reads, gives a single entry per CDR3 protein. The repertoire holds 150,000 to 200,000 distinct CDR3 sequences, with nearly 9.5% as singletons. The source of the sample is a study of T cell repertoires in cytomegalovirus infection. The sequence derives from a human donor in good health (CMV status not recorded). Some clones in this sample may be carry-over from other donors' samples. The sample was PBMCs.

The CDR3 loop reads CATSVTRGYTDTQYF. The CDR3 DNA sequence: TGTGCCACCAGCGTCACCAGGGGCTACACAGATACGCAGTATTTT. The V call is TRBV15, the J call TRBJ2-3; D perhaps matches TRBD1 (6 bases). Deletions cut 5 bases from V and 2 bases from J, with 14 bases between. This CDR3 spans 15 amino acids. Germline V gene lookup returns CDR1 LNHNV and CDR2 YYDKDF (reference sequence).